The 14 T cell receptor beta chains presented below share a single source sample, sequenced in a study of cytomegalovirus exposure and HLA in healthy donors (dated by TCRdb to the late 2010s). The library was obtained by the immunoSEQ multiplex PCR assay. For the multiplex PCR, a mixture combining 60 forward primers for TCR Vbeta segments and 13 reverse primers for TCR Jbeta segments was used. TCRdb limited this immuneACCESS table to in-frame rearrangements with V and J called. A share of clones is missing; checked studies link under half to unresolved V genes, and the rest is unexplained. The sample table contains about 140,000 clones; only one count was recorded for 80% of them. 4.5% of the sample lies in the top ten. Sequencing input: PBMCs. The receptors come from a man in his forties in good health and CMV-seronegative.

This clone came up once. The rearrangement joins TRBV10-2 to TRBJ2-2; no firm D call. Germline CDR1 reads WSHSY; CDR2 reads SAAADI. This CDR3 contains 11 residues. The V gene lost 9 bases and the J gene lost 7 bases, with 9 bases spanning the gap. The chain's CDR3 is CASLTGGELFF. CDR3 coding DNA: TGCGCCAGTCTGACGGGCGGGGAGCTGTTTTTT.

The chain links TRBV4-3 to TRBJ2-7; TRBD1 aligns across 8 bases. The germline V gene encodes CDR1 LGHNA and CDR2 YSLEER. The V segment lost 0 bases and the J segment 3 bases; nucleotides outside the gene matches: 4. The CDR3 has 15 amino acids. The CDR3 coding sequence is TGCGCCAGCAGCCAAGACTGGACAGGGCACTACGAGCAGTACTTC. It translates to CASSQDWTGHYEQYF.

The chain recombines TRBV5-1 with TRBJ2-7; 7 bases map to TRBD1. This CDR3 is built from 14 residues. V was pared by 3 bases and J by 4 bases, with 7 bases of the junction left unmatched. In germline, CDR1 is SGHRS, CDR2 YFSETQ. CDR3 protein: CASSSGTASYEQYF. The CDR3 nucleotides are TGCGCCAGCAGCTCCGGGACAGCTTCTTACGAGCAGTACTTC.

The V gene is TRBV5-6, the J gene TRBJ1-1; D is unclear. The V gene's germline CDR1 is SGHDT and CDR2 YYEEEE. V lost 4 bases and J 5 bases, leaving 15 bases between the germline ends. This CDR3 is built from 14 residues. CDR3 nucleotides: TGTGCCAGCAGCCGAGAATGGCCGCGGACTGAAGCTTTCTTT. It is translated as CASSREWPRTEAFF. Using reference TRBV5-6 and TRBJ1-1 for the parts outside the CDR3, the full variable domain is DAGVTQSPTHLIKTRGQQVTLRCSPKSGHDTVSWYQQALGQGPQFIFQYYEEEERQRGNFPDRFSGHQFPNYSSELNVNALLLGDSALYLCASSREWPRTEAFFGQGTRLTVV.

This chain uses TRBV18 with TRBJ1-2; 7 bases fit TRBD1. V dropped 2 bases and J dropped 0; count of bases not matched to a gene: 3. Germline V lookup: CDR1 KGHSH, CDR2 LQKENI. The CDR3 covers 15 residues. The CDR3 spells CASSPDRVTNYGYTF. The CDR3 nucleotides are TGTGCCAGCTCACCAGACAGGGTTACTAACTATGGCTACACCTTC.

This chain uses TRBV5-1 with TRBJ2-1; D perhaps matches TRBD2 (5 bases). Germline loops: CDR1 SGHRS, CDR2 YFSETQ. This CDR3 is 16 amino acids long. The V and J ends lost 0 bases and 2 bases respectively, with 12 bases between them. CDR3 in amino acids: CASSLAEAGPYNEQFF. In DNA form, the CDR3 reads TGCGCCAGCAGCTTGGCCGAGGCGGGTCCCTACAATGAGCAGTTCTTC.

The chain joins TRBV5-4 to TRBJ2-7; 8 bases are shared with TRBD1. Germline V CDR1 and CDR2: SGHNT, YYREEE (reference sequence). The CDR3 sequence is 16 residues long. Trimming removed 0 bases from V and 0 bases from J; junction bases left unmatched: 5. CDR3 protein: CASSLGRGPSSYEQYF. CDR3 nucleotide sequence: TGTGCCAGCAGCTTGGGCAGGGGGCCGAGCTCCTACGAGCAGTACTTC.

The chain combines TRBV7-9 with TRBJ1-6; 9 positions match TRBD1. The CDR3 contains 15 residues. Germline V CDR1 and CDR2: SEHNR, FQNEAQ (reference sequence). V was clipped by 3 bases and J by 7 bases; unmatched bases: 4. Written as DNA, the CDR3 is TGTGCCAGCAGCTTTCAGGACAGGGGCAATTCACCCCTCCACTTT. This sequence encodes CASSFQDRGNSPLHF.

The CDR3: CAWTTSASYGYTF. The CDR3 DNA reads TGTGCCTGGACAACGTCTGCTAGCTATGGCTACACCTTC. This chain connects TRBV30 to TRBJ1-2; D ambiguous. CDR3 length: 13 residues. Germline V lookup: CDR1 GTSNPN, CDR2 SVGIG (reference sequence). V was shortened by 4 bases and J by 4 bases, with 13 bases between the two germline ends. Based on the CDR3 plus reference TRBV30 and TRBJ1-2, the full variable domain is SQTIHQWPATLVQPVGSPLSLECTVEGTSNPNLYWYRQAAGRGLQLLFYSVGIGQISSEVPQNLSASRPQDRQFILSSKKLLLSDSGFYLCAWTTSASYGYTFGSGTRLTVV.

The rearrangement links TRBV5-1 to TRBJ2-1, with 7 nucleotides matching TRBD1. The germline CDR1 and CDR2 sequences are SGHRS and YFSETQ. The CDR3 extends over 13 amino acids. Unmatched junction bases numbered 6, after V lost 4 bases and J lost 8 bases. CDR3 sequence reads: CASSRNRGDEQFF. CDR3 DNA: TGCGCCAGCAGCAGAAACAGGGGCGATGAGCAGTTCTTC.

The chain recombines TRBV11-1 with TRBJ1-1, with TRBD1 matching over 8 bases. Germline-derived CDR1 and CDR2 are SGHAT and FQDESV (reference sequence). The CDR3 consists of 15 residues. J lost 3 bases, V lost 2 bases, and 5 bases had no gene match. This chain's CDR3 is CASSLSQGADTEAFF. CDR3 sequence (DNA): TGTGCCAGCAGCTTAAGTCAGGGGGCAGACACTGAAGCTTTCTTT. The full variable domain, its missing parts supplied by reference TRBV11-1 and TRBJ1-1, is EAEVAQSPRYKITEKSQAVAFWCDPISGHATLYWYRQILGQGPELLVQFQDESVVDDSQLPKDRFSAERLKGVDSTLKIQPAELGDSAMYLCASSLSQGADTEAFFGQGTRLTVV.

The CDR3 spells CASTGGWGTDTQYF. CDR3 sequence (DNA): TGTGCCAGCACAGGAGGTTGGGGCACAGATACGCAGTATTTT. The chain couples TRBV6-1 to TRBJ2-3, with a tentative D call TRBD2 (5 bases). The germline CDR1 and CDR2 sequences are MNHNS and SASEGT. Trimming cost V 7 bases and J 1 base, with 12 bases left between them. The length of the CDR3 is 14 residues.

CDR3 sequence: CASSYSTSLKEQYF. In DNA, the CDR3 is TGTGCCAGCAGTTACTCGACTTCACTGAAGGAGCAGTACTTC. The chain links TRBV6-6 to TRBJ2-7; D is unresolved. Trimming stripped 0 bases from V and 7 bases from J, with 13 bases between. The germline gives CDR1 MNHNY, CDR2 SVGAGI (reference sequence). The CDR3 runs to 14 residues.

This clone has just one count. V gene TRBV27 combines with J gene TRBJ2-7; 7 bases fit TRBD1. Germline V gives CDR1 MNHEY, CDR2 SMNVEV (reference sequence). Trimming took 2 bases from V and 1 from J; bases not matched to a gene: 2. The CDR3 is 14 residues long. In DNA form, the CDR3 reads TGTGCCAGCAGTTTAACAGGGGAGTCCTACGAGCAGTACTTC. Translating it yields CASSLTGESYEQYF.